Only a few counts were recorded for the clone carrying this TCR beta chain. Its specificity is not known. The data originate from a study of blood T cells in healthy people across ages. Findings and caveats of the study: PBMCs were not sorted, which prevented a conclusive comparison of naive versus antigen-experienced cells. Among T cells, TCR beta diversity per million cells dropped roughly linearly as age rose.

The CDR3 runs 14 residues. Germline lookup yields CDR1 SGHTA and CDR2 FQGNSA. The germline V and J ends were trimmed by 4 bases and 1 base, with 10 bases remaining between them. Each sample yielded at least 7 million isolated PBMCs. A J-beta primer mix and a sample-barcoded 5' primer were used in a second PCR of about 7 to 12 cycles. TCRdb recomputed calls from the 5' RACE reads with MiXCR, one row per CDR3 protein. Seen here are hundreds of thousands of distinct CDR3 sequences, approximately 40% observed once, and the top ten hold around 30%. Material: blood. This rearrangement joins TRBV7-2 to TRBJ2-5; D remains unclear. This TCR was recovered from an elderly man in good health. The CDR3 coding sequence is TGTGCCAGCAGCTCGGATACCTTCCAAGAGACCCAGTACTTC. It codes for CASSSDTFQETQYF.